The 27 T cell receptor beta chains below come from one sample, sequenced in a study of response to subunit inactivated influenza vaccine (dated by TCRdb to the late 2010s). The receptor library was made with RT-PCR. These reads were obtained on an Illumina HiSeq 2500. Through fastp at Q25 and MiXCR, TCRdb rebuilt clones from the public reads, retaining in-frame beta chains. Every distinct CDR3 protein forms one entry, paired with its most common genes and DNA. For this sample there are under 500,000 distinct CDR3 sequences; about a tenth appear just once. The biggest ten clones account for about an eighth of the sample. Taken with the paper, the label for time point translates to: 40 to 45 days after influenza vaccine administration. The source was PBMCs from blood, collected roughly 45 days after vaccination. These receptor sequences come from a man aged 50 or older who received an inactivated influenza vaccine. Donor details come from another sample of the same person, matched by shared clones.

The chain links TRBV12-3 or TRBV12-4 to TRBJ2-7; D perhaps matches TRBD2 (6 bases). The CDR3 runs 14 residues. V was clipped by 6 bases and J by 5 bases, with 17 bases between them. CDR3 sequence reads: CASRPGLRPHEQYF. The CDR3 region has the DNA TGTGCCAGCAGGCCGGGACTCCGGCCTCACGAGCAGTACTTC.

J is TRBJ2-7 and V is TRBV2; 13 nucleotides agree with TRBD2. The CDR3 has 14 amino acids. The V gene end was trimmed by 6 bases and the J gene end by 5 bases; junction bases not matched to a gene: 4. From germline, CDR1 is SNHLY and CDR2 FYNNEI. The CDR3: CASRQGLAGDEQYF. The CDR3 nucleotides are TGTGCCAGCAGGCAAGGACTAGCGGGGGACGAGCAGTACTTC.

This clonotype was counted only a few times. CDR3 nucleotide sequence: TGTGCCAGTAGCTTTGGCGGCGGGGGCCTCTACAATGAGCAGTTCTTC. The encoded protein is CASSFGGGGLYNEQFF. The rearrangement links TRBV19 to TRBJ2-1, with D perhaps TRBD2 (7 bases). Trimming removed 6 bases from V and 3 bases from J, with 18 bases in between. The CDR3 consists of 16 residues. Germline V gene data show CDR1 as LNHDA and CDR2 as SQIVND (reference sequence).

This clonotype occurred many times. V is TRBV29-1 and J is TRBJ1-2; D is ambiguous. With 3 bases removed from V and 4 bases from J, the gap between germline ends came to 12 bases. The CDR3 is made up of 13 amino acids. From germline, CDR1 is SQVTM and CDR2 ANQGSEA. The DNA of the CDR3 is TGCAGCGTTGAGAAAGGACGGAGCTATGGCTACACCTTC. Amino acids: CSVEKGRSYGYTF.

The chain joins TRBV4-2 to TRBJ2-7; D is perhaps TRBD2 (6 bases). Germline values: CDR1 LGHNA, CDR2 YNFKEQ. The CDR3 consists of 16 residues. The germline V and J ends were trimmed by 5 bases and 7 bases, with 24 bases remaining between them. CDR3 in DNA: TGTGCCAGCAGCTTGAAAGGGTCTGGGGGGAAAGGGGAGCAGTACTTC. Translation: CASSLKGSGGKGEQYF.

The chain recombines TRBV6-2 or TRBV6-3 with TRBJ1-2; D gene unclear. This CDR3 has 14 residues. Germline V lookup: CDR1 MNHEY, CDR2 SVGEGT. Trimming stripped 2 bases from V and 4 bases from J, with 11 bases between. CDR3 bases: TGTGCCAGCAGTTACGTTGTTCAAACCTATGGCTACACCTTC. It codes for CASSYVVQTYGYTF.

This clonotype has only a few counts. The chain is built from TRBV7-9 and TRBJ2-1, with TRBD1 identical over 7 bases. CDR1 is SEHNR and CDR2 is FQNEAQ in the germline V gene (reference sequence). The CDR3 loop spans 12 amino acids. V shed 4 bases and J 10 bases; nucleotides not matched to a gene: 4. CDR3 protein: CASSWDRDEQFF. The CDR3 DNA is TGTGCCAGCAGCTGGGACAGAGACGAGCAGTTCTTC. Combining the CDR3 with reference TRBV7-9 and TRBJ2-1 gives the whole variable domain DTGVSQNPRHKITKRGQNVTFRCDPISEHNRLYWYRQTLGQGPEFLTYFQNEAQLEKSRLLSDRFSAERPKGSFSTLEIQRTEQGDSAMYLCASSWDRDEQFFGPGTRLTVL.

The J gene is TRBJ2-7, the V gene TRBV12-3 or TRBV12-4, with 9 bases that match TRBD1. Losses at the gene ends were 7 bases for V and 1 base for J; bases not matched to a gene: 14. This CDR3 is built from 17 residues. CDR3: CASTGRAGTGNSYEQYF. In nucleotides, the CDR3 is TGTGCCAGCACCGGCCGGGCCGGGACAGGGAATTCCTACGAGCAGTACTTC.

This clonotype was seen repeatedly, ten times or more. The CDR3 is CASGNPGQGTDTQYF. The CDR3 DNA follows: TGTGCCAGCGGGAACCCGGGACAGGGTACAGATACGCAGTATTTT. The genes are TRBV12-3 or TRBV12-4 and TRBJ2-3, with 9 bases fitting TRBD1. Trimming at V came to 8 bases and at J to 3 bases, leaving 9 bases not matched to a gene. CDR3 length equals 15 residues.

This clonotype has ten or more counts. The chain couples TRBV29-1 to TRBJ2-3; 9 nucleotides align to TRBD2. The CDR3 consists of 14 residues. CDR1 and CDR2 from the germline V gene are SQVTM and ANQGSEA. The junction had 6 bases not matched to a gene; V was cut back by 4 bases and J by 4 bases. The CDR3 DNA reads TGCAGCGTTGTTAGCGGGGGCCGGGCAGATACGCAGTATTTT. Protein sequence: CSVVSGGRADTQYF.

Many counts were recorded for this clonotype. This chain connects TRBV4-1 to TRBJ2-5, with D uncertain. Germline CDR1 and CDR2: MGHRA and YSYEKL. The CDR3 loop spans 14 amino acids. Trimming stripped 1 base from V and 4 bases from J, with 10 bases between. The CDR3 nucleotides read TGCGCCAGCAGCCAAGTGGGGAAAGGAGAGACCCAGTACTTC. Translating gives CASSQVGKGETQYF.

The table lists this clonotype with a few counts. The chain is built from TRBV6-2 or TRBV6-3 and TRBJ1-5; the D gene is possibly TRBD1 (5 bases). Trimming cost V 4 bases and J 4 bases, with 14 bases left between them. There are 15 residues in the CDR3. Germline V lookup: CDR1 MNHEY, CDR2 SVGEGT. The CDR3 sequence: CASSSRDGSNQPQHF. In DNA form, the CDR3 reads TGTGCCAGCAGTTCCCGGGACGGATCAAATCAGCCCCAGCATTTT.

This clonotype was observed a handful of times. The CDR3 loop is CAISWTGGTEAFF. The CDR3 DNA reads TGTGCCATCAGCTGGACAGGGGGCACTGAAGCTTTCTTT. J is TRBJ1-1 and V is TRBV10-3; 10 nucleotides line up with TRBD1. After removal of 6 bases from V and 4 bases from J, the junction contained 2 bases not matched to a gene. CDR1 is ENHRY, CDR2 SYGVKD, per germline. The CDR3 sequence is 13 residues long.

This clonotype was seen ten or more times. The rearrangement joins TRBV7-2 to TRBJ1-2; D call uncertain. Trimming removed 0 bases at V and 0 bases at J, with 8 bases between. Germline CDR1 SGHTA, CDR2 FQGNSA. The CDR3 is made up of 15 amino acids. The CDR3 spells CASSLAGLANYGYTF. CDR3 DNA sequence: TGTGCCAGCAGCTTAGCCGGACTAGCTAACTATGGCTACACCTTC.

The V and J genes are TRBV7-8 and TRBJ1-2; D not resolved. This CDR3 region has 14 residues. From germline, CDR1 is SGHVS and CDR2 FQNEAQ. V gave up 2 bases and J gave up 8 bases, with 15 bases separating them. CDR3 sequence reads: CASSLSMAKLGYTF. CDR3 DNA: TGTGCCAGCAGCTTAAGTATGGCGAAACTGGGCTACACCTTC.

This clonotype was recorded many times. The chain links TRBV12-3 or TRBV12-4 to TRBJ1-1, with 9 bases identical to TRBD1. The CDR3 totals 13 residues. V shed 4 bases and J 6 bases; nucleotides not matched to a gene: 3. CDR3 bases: TGTGCCAGCAGTTCGCGACAGGGGGCTGAAGCTTTCTTT. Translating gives CASSSRQGAEAFF.

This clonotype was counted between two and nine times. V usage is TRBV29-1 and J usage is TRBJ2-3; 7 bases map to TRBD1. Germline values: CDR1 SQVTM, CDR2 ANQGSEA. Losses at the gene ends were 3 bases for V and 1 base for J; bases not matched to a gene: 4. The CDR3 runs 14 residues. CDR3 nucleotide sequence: TGCAGCGTTGATAAGGGGACAGGCACAGATACGCAGTATTTT. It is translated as CSVDKGTGTDTQYF.

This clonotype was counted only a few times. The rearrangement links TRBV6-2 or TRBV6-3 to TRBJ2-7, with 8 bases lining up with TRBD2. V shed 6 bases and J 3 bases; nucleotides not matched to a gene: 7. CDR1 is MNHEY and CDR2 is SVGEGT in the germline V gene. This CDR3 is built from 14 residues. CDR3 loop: CASSKAGANYEQYF. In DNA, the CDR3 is TGTGCCAGCAGCAAAGCGGGAGCGAACTACGAGCAGTACTTC.

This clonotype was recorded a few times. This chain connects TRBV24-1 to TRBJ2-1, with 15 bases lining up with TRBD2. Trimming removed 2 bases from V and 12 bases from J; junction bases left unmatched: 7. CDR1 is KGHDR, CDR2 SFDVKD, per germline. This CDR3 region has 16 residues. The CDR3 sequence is CATSDSPGTSGGWQFF. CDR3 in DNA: TGTGCCACCAGTGATTCCCCCGGGACTAGCGGGGGGTGGCAGTTCTTC.

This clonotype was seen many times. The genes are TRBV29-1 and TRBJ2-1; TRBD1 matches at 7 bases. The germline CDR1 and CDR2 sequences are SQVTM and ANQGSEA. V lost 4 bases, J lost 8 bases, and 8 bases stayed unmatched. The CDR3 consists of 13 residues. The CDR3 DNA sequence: TGCAGCGTTGCGGGGACAGCAAGGTATGAGCAGTTCTTC. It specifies CSVAGTARYEQFF.

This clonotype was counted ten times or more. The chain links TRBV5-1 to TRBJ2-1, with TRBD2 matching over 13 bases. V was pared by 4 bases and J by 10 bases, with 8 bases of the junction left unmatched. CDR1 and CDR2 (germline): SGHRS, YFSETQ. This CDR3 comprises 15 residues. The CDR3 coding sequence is TGCGCCAGCAGCAAAGGACTAGCGGGAGCTGGGGAGCAGTTCTTC. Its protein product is CASSKGLAGAGEQFF.

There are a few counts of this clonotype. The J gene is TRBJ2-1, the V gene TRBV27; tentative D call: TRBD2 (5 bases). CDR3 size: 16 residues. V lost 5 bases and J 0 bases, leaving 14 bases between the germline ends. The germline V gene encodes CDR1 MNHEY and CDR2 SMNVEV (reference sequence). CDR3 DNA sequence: TGTGCCAGCAGTCCTAGCAGGTTTAACTCCTACAATGAGCAGTTCTTC. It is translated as CASSPSRFNSYNEQFF.

CDR3 DNA: TGTGCCAGCAGCCAATGGTCGGGGACAGATACGCAGTATTTT. Encoded protein: CASSQWSGTDTQYF. This chain links TRBV3-1 with TRBJ2-3; TRBD2 might be the D (5 bases). CDR3 length: 14 amino acids. Between the trimmed V and J ends, which lost 2 bases and 3 bases, there was a span of 9 bases. Germline loops: CDR1 LGHDT, CDR2 YNNKEL (reference sequence).

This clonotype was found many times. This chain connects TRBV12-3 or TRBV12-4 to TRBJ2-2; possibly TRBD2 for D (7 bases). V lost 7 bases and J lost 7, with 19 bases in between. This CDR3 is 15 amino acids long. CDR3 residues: CASIPFGGHGGELFF. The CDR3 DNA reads TGTGCCAGCATCCCCTTCGGGGGGCACGGCGGGGAGCTGTTTTTT.

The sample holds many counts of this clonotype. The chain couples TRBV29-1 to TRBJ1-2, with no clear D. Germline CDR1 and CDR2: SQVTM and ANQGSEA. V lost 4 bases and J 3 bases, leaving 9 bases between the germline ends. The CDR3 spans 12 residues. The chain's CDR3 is CSVVSQYYGYTF. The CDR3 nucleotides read TGCAGCGTTGTTAGTCAGTACTATGGCTACACCTTC.

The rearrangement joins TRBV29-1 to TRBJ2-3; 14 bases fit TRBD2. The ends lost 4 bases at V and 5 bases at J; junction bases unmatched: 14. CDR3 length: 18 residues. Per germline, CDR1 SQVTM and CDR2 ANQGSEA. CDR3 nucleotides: TGCAGCGTTGCCGGGACAGGGGGACTAGCGGGAGCTATAGATACGCAGTATTTT. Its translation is CSVAGTGGLAGAIDTQYF.

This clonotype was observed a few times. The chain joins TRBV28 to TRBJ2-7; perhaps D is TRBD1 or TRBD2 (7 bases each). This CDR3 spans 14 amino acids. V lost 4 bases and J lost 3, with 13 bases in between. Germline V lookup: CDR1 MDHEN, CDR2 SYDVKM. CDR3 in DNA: TGTGCCAGCAGTTCCACAGGGGAGGGCTACGAGCAGTACTTC. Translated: CASSSTGEGYEQYF.